The 7 T cell receptor beta chains listed next were all sequenced from one sample in a study of CD8+ T cells in alopecia areata. The sequencing template was cDNA reverse transcribed from extracted RNA. Assay used: immunoSEQ multiplex PCR; TCRdb lists only in-frame clones, some missing. The profile shows about 110,000 clones, approximately 59% of them singletons. Specimen: CD8+ T cells sorted from blood. The origin of the receptors is a human donor in good health.

This clone was observed a few times. This sequence joins TRBV5-6 and TRBJ1-1, with D perhaps TRBD1 (6 bases). Trimming stripped 4 bases from V and 12 bases from J, with 16 bases between. Germline values: CDR1 SGHDT, CDR2 YYEEEE. The CDR3 has 12 amino acids. In DNA, the CDR3 is TGTGCCAGCAGCGACGGACAGTCGTTAACTTTCTTT. It specifies CASSDGQSLTFF.

Details on this clone: A much larger clonotype is one base distant, so this may be a read error. The chain carries TRBV4-1 and TRBJ2-5; weak D call: TRBD1 (7 bases). From germline, CDR1 is MGHRA and CDR2 YSYEKL. CDR3 length: 17 residues. Trimming left V 0 bases short and J 4 bases short, with 18 bases between. CDR3 protein: CASSQDGGYRGAETQYF. The CDR3 DNA reads TGCGCCAGCAGCCAAGATGGGGGGTACAGGGGTGCAGAGACCCAGTACTTC.

This clone was found a few times. The rearrangement joins TRBV6-5 to TRBJ2-3; D unresolved. Trimming took 10 bases from V and 2 from J, leaving 7 bases between them. The CDR3 loop spans 11 amino acids. Germline V gene lookup returns CDR1 MNHEY and CDR2 SVGAGI. CDR3 in amino acids: CATFNTDTQYF. The CDR3 region has the DNA TGTGCCACCTTCAACACAGATACGCAGTATTTT.

This clone was seen a few times. CDR3 sequence: CATAPEVGASETQYF. CDR3 sequence (DNA): TGTGCCACCGCACCCGAGGTGGGGGCGAGCGAGACCCAGTACTTC. J is TRBJ2-5 and V is TRBV27; tentatively, D is TRBD1 (6 bases). Germline loops: CDR1 MNHEY, CDR2 SMNVEV (reference sequence). Trimming cost V 10 bases and J 5 bases, with 23 bases left between them. The CDR3 spans 15 residues.

This clone was seen once. The rearrangement joins TRBV9 to TRBJ2-3, with D perhaps TRBD1 or TRBD2 (5 bases each). CDR1 is SGDLS and CDR2 is YYNGEE in the germline V gene. The CDR3 extends over 17 amino acids. The V gene lost 4 bases and the J gene lost 0 bases, with 18 bases spanning the gap. For the CDR3, the DNA is TGTGCCAGCAGCAGCGGCCGGGGCTTTTCTAGCACAGATACGCAGTATTTT. Translation: CASSSGRGFSSTDTQYF.

The rearrangement joins TRBV30 to TRBJ2-7; no reliable D call. Germline CDR1 reads GTSNPN; CDR2 reads SVGIG (reference sequence). Trimming took off 6 bases at V and 1 base at J, with 10 bases between the two ends. The CDR3 covers 12 residues. The CDR3 sequence: CACQDRSYEQYF. CDR3 bases: TGTGCCTGCCAGGACCGGTCCTACGAGCAGTACTTC. Filled out from reference TRBV30 and TRBJ2-7, the complete variable domain reads SQTIHQWPATLVQPVGSPLSLECTVEGTSNPNLYWYRQAAGRGLQLLFYSVGIGQISSEVPQNLSASRPQDRQFILSSKKLLLSDSGFYLCACQDRSYEQYFGPGTRLTVT.

This chain joins TRBV4-2 and TRBJ2-7; no reliable D call. V gave up 2 bases and J gave up 5 bases, with 22 bases separating them. In germline, CDR1 is LGHNA, CDR2 YNFKEQ. CDR3 size: 17 residues. The CDR3 sequence: CASSQQAGGDRTDEQYF. For the CDR3, the DNA is TGTGCCAGCAGCCAACAGGCTGGCGGCGATAGGACCGACGAGCAGTACTTC.